These 10 T cell receptor beta chains came from one sample sequenced in a study of T-cell memory formation after mild COVID-19 (dated by TCRdb to the early 2020s). The method was 5' RACE. Sequencing was performed on an Illumina NovaSeq 6000. TCRdb applied fastp at Q25 and MiXCR to the public reads, then kept only in-frame beta chains. One record per CDR3 amino acid sequence lists the most common genes and DNA. The sample records 200,000 to 300,000 distinct CDR3 sequences, over 15% of which are singletons. The ten top clones hold roughly 21% of the sample. The material sequenced was PBMCs or a T cell subset sorted from them (not recorded which). All receptors derive from a man aged 18 to 30 who had mild COVID-19 (a few samples of this study predate the infection). The sample titles of this study are shuffled in the database, so cell type and time point are left out; the donor was told from shared clones.

Only a few counts were recorded for this clonotype. V is TRBV28 and J is TRBJ2-2, with no clear D. Trimming shortened V by 7 bases and J by 6 bases, and 12 bases separated the two germline ends. Per the germline V gene, CDR1 is MDHEN and CDR2 is SYDVKM. The CDR3 is 13 amino acids. The CDR3: CASKKAGAGELFF. Here the CDR3 DNA reads TGTGCCAGCAAAAAGGCTGGGGCCGGGGAGCTGTTTTTT.

This clonotype was observed a few times. The chain has TRBV5-4 and TRBJ2-3, with TRBD2 identical over 12 bases. Looked up from germline, CDR1 is SGHNT and CDR2 is YYREEE (reference sequence). The V and J ends lost 1 base and 4 bases, in that order; junction bases with no gene match: 4. This CDR3 contains 16 residues. The CDR3 sequence is CASSLRLAGGSDTQYF. The DNA of the CDR3 is TGTGCCAGCAGCTTGCGGCTAGCGGGGGGGTCAGATACGCAGTATTTT. Variable domain in full (rest from reference TRBV5-4 and TRBJ2-3): ETGVTQSPTHLIKTRGQQVTLRCSSQSGHNTVSWYQQALGQGPQFIFQYYREEENGRGNFPPRFSGLQFPNYSSELNVNALELDDSALYLCASSLRLAGGSDTQYFGPGTRLTVL.

The chain links TRBV6-5 to TRBJ2-7; TRBD1 might be the D (6 bases). Per the germline V gene, CDR1 is MNHEY and CDR2 is SVGAGI. Trimming removed 6 bases from V and 3 bases from J, with 12 bases in between. CDR3 length: 13 residues. The DNA of the CDR3 is TGTGCCAGCAGGGGCAGGGGAAGCTACGAGCAGTACGTC. Its translation is CASRGRGSYEQYV.

This clonotype was seen only a few times. V usage is TRBV24-1 and J usage is TRBJ2-5; D is perhaps TRBD1 or TRBD2 (5 bases each). Germline CDR1 and CDR2: KGHDR and SFDVKD. V was trimmed by 3 bases and J by 1 base, leaving 14 bases between them. This CDR3 comprises 16 residues. The CDR3 region has the DNA TGTGCCACCAGTGATGCCGCCAGGGAGTTCCAAGAGACCCAGTACTTC. Translating gives CATSDAAREFQETQYF.

V gene TRBV24-1 combines with J gene TRBJ1-5; unclear D gene. The CDR3 covers 14 residues. V lost 5 bases and J 0 bases, leaving 7 bases between the germline ends. The germline V gene has CDR1 KGHDR and CDR2 SFDVKD. The CDR3 here is CATSGQNSNQPQHF. DNA for the CDR3: TGTGCCACCAGTGGCCAAAATAGCAATCAGCCCCAGCATTTT.

The gene calls are TRBV6-5 and TRBJ2-3; D is undetermined. Per the germline V gene, CDR1 is MNHEY and CDR2 is SVGAGI. Trimming pared 0 bases from V and 2 bases from J, leaving 6 bases between. CDR3 length equals 14 residues. The CDR3 here is CASSYSGTTDTQYF. The CDR3 coding sequence is TGTGCCAGCAGTTACTCAGGCACCACAGATACGCAGTATTTT.

The gene calls are TRBV3-1 and TRBJ2-3; perhaps TRBD1 as D (8 bases). The CDR3 consists of 14 residues. Germline CDR1 and CDR2: LGHDT and YNNKEL (reference sequence). V shed 5 bases and J shed 1 base, with 10 bases lying between them. CDR3 sequence (DNA): TGTGCCAGCAGCACAGGGGGGGGCACAGATACGCAGTATTTT. It codes for CASSTGGGTDTQYF.

This rearrangement joins TRBV29-1 to TRBJ2-3; maybe TRBD2 (6 bases). V dropped 6 bases and J dropped 5 bases, with 9 bases sitting between them. Per the germline V gene, CDR1 is SQVTM and CDR2 is ANQGSEA. CDR3 length equals 11 residues. DNA of the CDR3: TGCAGCGTGAGGACTATAGATACGCAGTATTTT. It specifies CSVRTIDTQYF.

V is TRBV21-1 and J is TRBJ1-2; TRBD1, the table's D call, lacks a check against the DNA. TRBV21-1 is deemed a pseudogene. This CDR3 is built from 14 residues. In nucleotides, the CDR3 is TGTGCGAAGGATGGGGGGGCGGATTACTATGGCTACACCTTC. Translated, it gives CAKDGGADYYGYTF.

This clonotype has a count of ten or more. The rearrangement joins TRBV5-1 to TRBJ2-1, with a weak D call TRBD1 (5 bases). Germline values: CDR1 SGHRS, CDR2 YFSETQ. Trimming cost V 2 bases and J 6 bases, with 21 bases left between them. The CDR3 spans 17 residues. The CDR3 reads CASSFALDIRASNEQFF. For the CDR3, the DNA is TGCGCCAGCAGCTTCGCCTTGGACATTAGAGCTAGCAATGAGCAGTTCTTC.